These 32 T cell receptor beta chains were all obtained from the same sample, sequenced in a study of T cells in Graves' hyperthyroidism and ophthalmopathy. TCR beta CDR3 sequences were amplified from RNA transcripts. A first-round RT-PCR of the TCR CDR3 used the HTBI primer set. TCRdb re-analysed the multiplex PCR reads in MiXCR, keeping a single row per CDR3 protein. Among around 350,000 distinct CDR3 sequences listed, roughly 15% were seen once. Sequencing input: blood. The origin of the receptors is a woman in her twenties or thirties with Graves' hyperthyroidism that later progressed to Graves' ophthalmopathy.

This chain uses TRBV19 with TRBJ1-5; D remains ambiguous. Trimming cost V 2 bases and J 2 bases, with 7 bases left between them. Germline-derived CDR1 and CDR2 are LNHDA and SQIVND (reference sequence). The CDR3 is made up of 14 amino acids. The CDR3 protein is CASSIPSGNQPQHF. In DNA, the CDR3 is TGTGCCAGTAGTATACCCAGCGGCAATCAGCCCCAGCATTTT.

This chain uses TRBV5-1 with TRBJ1-2; the D is unclear. The CDR3 has 12 residues. Trimming cost V 0 bases and J 6 bases, with 6 bases left between them. Germline V gives CDR1 SGHRS, CDR2 YFSETQ. CDR3 amino acids: CASSLGGNGYTF. DNA of the CDR3: TGCGCCAGCAGCTTGGGCGGAAATGGCTACACCTTC.

The rearrangement uses TRBV10-3 and TRBJ1-3; no clear D gene. V lost 10 bases and J 0 bases, leaving 13 bases between the germline ends. CDR1 is ENHRY, CDR2 SYGVKD, per germline. CDR3 size: 14 residues. CDR3 sequence: CATDDTRSGNTIYF. The CDR3 DNA sequence: TGTGCCACGGACGACACCCGCTCTGGAAACACCATATATTTT.

This chain links TRBV2 with TRBJ2-5; 10 bases are a match to TRBD2. V gave up 9 bases and J gave up 5 bases; unmatched junction bases: 18. The CDR3 has 17 residues. The germline V gene has CDR1 SNHLY and CDR2 FYNNEI. CDR3 bases: TGTGCCAGGAGTCAATACCCCTCCGGACTAGCGGAGGAGACCCAGTACTTC. This encodes CARSQYPSGLAEETQYF. Full variable domain (rest looked up from reference TRBV2 and TRBJ2-5): EPEVTQTPSHQVTQMGQEVILRCVPISNHLYFYWYRQILGQKVEFLVSFYNNEISEKSEIFDDQFSVERPDGSNFTLKIRSTKLEDSAMYFCARSQYPSGLAEETQYFGPGTRLLVL.

At least ten counts were recorded for this clonotype. V is TRBV19 and J is TRBJ1-1; 9 bases agree with TRBD1. Germline values: CDR1 LNHDA, CDR2 SQIVND (reference sequence). This CDR3 contains 15 residues. V dropped 5 bases and J dropped 7; count of bases not matched to a gene: 11. CDR3 sequence: CASSSPRDREYEAFF. The CDR3 DNA is TGTGCCAGTAGTTCCCCCCGGGACAGGGAATATGAAGCTTTCTTT.

The chain is built from TRBV28 and TRBJ2-2; D is possibly TRBD1 (5 bases). Germline CDR1 is MDHEN and CDR2 is SYDVKM. The CDR3 runs 16 residues. Trimming removed 1 base from V and 1 base from J, with 10 bases in between. The chain's CDR3 is CASSLYQGQNTGELFF. Here the CDR3 DNA reads TGTGCCAGCAGTTTATACCAGGGTCAGAACACCGGGGAGCTGTTTTTT.

This clonotype was found a few times. A much larger clonotype is one base distant, so this may be a read error. The genes are TRBV28 and TRBJ2-7, with D perhaps matching TRBD2 (6 bases). The CDR3 is made up of 13 amino acids. Germline V gene lookup returns CDR1 MDHEN and CDR2 SYDVKM. V lost 6 bases and J lost 3, with 12 bases in between. The DNA of the CDR3 is TGTGCCAGCAGGGAGGGGAGTAACTACGAGCAGTACTTC. Translated, it gives CASREGSNYEQYF.

At least ten counts were recorded for this clonotype. The chain links TRBV27 to TRBJ1-2; 12 positions agree with TRBD1. CDR1 and CDR2 (germline): MNHEY, SMNVEV (reference sequence). The CDR3 is 17 amino acids. Trimming at V came to 5 bases and at J to 4 bases, leaving 11 bases not matched to a gene. CDR3 in amino acids: CASSPKPPGQGAYGYTF. The DNA of the CDR3 is TGTGCCAGCAGTCCCAAGCCCCCGGGACAGGGGGCCTATGGCTACACCTTC.

This clonotype was counted ten times or more. The gene calls are TRBV15 and TRBJ1-2; TRBD1 agrees at 7 bases. There are 16 residues in the CDR3. Per the germline V gene, CDR1 is LNHNV and CDR2 is YYDKDF (reference sequence). V was pared by 5 bases and J by 6 bases, with 15 bases of the junction left unmatched. CDR3 loop: CATSRSKGRGIDGYTF. For the CDR3, the DNA is TGTGCCACCAGCCGGTCTAAGGGCAGGGGGATTGATGGCTACACCTTC.

A word on this clonotype: A much more abundant neighbour one base away suggests this may be a read error. This chain joins TRBV27 and TRBJ2-1; unclear D gene. The V and J ends lost 3 bases and 10 bases respectively, with 13 bases between them. CDR3 length: 13 amino acids. Per the germline V gene, CDR1 is MNHEY and CDR2 is SMNVEV (reference sequence). CDR3 nucleotide sequence: TGTGCCAGCAGTTTCCGCTCAGGAGACGAGCAGTTCTTC. It translates to CASSFRSGDEQFF.

This clonotype was seen just once. A much larger clonotype is one base distant, so this may be a read error. The chain combines TRBV20-1 with TRBJ1-5; a possible D gene is TRBD1 (5 bases). CDR3 size: 14 residues. Trimming took 6 bases from V and 2 from J, leaving 14 bases between them. Germline V CDR1 and CDR2: DFQATT, SNEGSKA (reference sequence). CDR3 residues: CSASAGFGNQPQHF. CDR3 bases: TGCAGTGCGAGCGCAGGGTTCGGCAATCAGCCCCAGCATTTT.

As to this clonotype: Possible read error: a much larger clone is one base away. The genes are TRBV15 and TRBJ1-4; D perhaps matches TRBD1 (5 bases). The CDR3 has 15 residues. The V gene's germline CDR1 is LNHNV and CDR2 YYDKDF (reference sequence). The CDR3 is CATRRVRGAGEKLFF. The DNA for the CDR3 is TGTGCCACCAGGAGAGTCCGAGGGGCAGGTGAAAAACTGTTTTTT.

Ten or more counts support this clonotype. The chain uses TRBV10-3 and TRBJ1-2, with D maybe TRBD1 (6 bases). CDR3 length: 12 amino acids. V lost 6 bases, J lost 4 bases, and 9 bases lay in between. CDR1 ENHRY and CDR2 SYGVKD come from the germline V gene. Here the CDR3 reads CAIRGDTYGYTF. DNA of the CDR3: TGTGCCATCAGGGGGGACACCTATGGCTACACCTTC.

This clonotype was detected many times. This sequence joins TRBV12-3 or TRBV12-4 and TRBJ2-5, with TRBD2 matching over 11 bases. The CDR3 totals 16 residues. V was clipped by 6 bases and J by 0 bases; unmatched bases: 6. CDR3 nucleotide sequence: TGTGCCAGCAGGGGGGCGGGACTAGCGGACCAAGAGACCCAGTACTTC. Protein product: CASRGAGLADQETQYF.

The gene calls are TRBV3-1 and TRBJ1-2, with D perhaps TRBD1 (5 bases). Germline assignment: CDR1 LGHDT and CDR2 YNNKEL (reference sequence). Trimming took 1 base from V and 2 from J, leaving 17 bases between them. The CDR3 runs to 17 residues. CDR3 coding DNA: TGTGCCAGCAGCCAAGCAGGACGCGGCAGGGCGAACTATGGCTACACCTTC. Protein product: CASSQAGRGRANYGYTF.

This clonotype was counted ten times or more. In DNA form, the CDR3 reads TGTGCCAGCAGGGGCCGGCCCGGGGAGCTGTTTTTT. This translates into CASRGRPGELFF. The chain employs TRBV6-1 and TRBJ2-2; no clear D gene. Trimming stripped 6 bases from V and 6 bases from J, with 8 bases between. The length of the CDR3 is 12 residues. Germline CDR1 MNHNS, CDR2 SASEGT.

This clonotype occurred a few times. The gene calls are TRBV27 and TRBJ2-7; D perhaps matches TRBD1 (8 bases). Germline assignment: CDR1 MNHEY and CDR2 SMNVEV (reference sequence). The germline V and J ends were trimmed by 4 bases and 1 base, with 17 bases remaining between them. CDR3 length: 16 residues. CDR3 DNA: TGTGCCAGCAGTTCACCCTACAGGGGGGGTTCCTACGAGCAGTACTTC. Protein sequence: CASSSPYRGGSYEQYF.

V is TRBV20-1 and J is TRBJ2-3; 7 bases align to TRBD2. V shed 5 bases, J shed 2 bases, and the junction held 7 bases outside the gene matches. The CDR3 length is 14 residues. The germline CDR1 and CDR2 sequences are DFQATT and SNEGSKA (reference sequence). CDR3: CSAESGDYTDTQYF. CDR3 coding DNA: TGCAGTGCTGAAAGCGGGGACTACACAGATACGCAGTATTTT.

This clonotype was picked up many times. The rearrangement joins TRBV10-3 to TRBJ1-2; D call uncertain. The CDR3 has 14 residues. The V gene lost 5 bases and the J gene lost 3 bases, with 13 bases spanning the gap. CDR1 and CDR2 from the germline V gene are ENHRY and SYGVKD. CDR3: CAISTRPRDYGYTF. The CDR3 DNA sequence: TGTGCCATCAGTACAAGGCCCCGAGACTATGGCTACACCTTC.

V usage is TRBV29-1 and J usage is TRBJ2-1; 8 bases line up with TRBD2. Per the germline V gene, CDR1 is SQVTM and CDR2 is ANQGSEA. The CDR3 consists of 13 residues. After removal of 7 bases from V and 5 bases from J, the junction contained 7 bases not matched to a gene. The CDR3 loop is CSARLAWDNEQFF. In DNA form, the CDR3 reads TGCAGCGCAAGACTAGCGTGGGACAATGAGCAGTTCTTC.

In its sample, this clonotype was seen many times. The V gene is TRBV7-9, the J gene TRBJ1-6; maybe TRBD1 (5 bases). Germline loops: CDR1 SEHNR, CDR2 FQNEAQ (reference sequence). Trimming pared 3 bases from V and 8 bases from J, leaving 11 bases between. CDR3 length: 14 residues. The CDR3 spells CASSFAGSDSPLHF. The DNA of the CDR3 is TGTGCCAGCAGCTTTGCAGGGTCTGATTCACCCCTCCACTTT.

The CDR3 DNA follows: TGTGCCAGTAGTCTAAACACCCCTGGAGAGCAGTACTTC. This codes for CASSLNTPGEQYF. The J gene is TRBJ2-7, the V gene TRBV19; no definite D call. The germline gives CDR1 LNHDA, CDR2 SQIVND (reference sequence). This CDR3 has 13 amino acids. Trimming left V 5 bases short and J 7 bases short, with 15 bases between. Full variable domain (missing parts from reference TRBV19 and TRBJ2-7): DGGITQSPKYLFRKEGQNVTLSCEQNLNHDAMYWYRQDPGQGLRLIYYSQIVNDFQKGDIAEGYSVSREKKESFPLTVTSAQKNPTAFYLCASSLNTPGEQYFGPGTRLTVT.

The chain couples TRBV27 to TRBJ2-3, with TRBD1 identical over 9 bases. J was trimmed by 2 bases and V by 3 bases; bases with no gene match: 12. Per the germline V gene, CDR1 is MNHEY and CDR2 is SMNVEV (reference sequence). This CDR3 spans 18 amino acids. DNA of the CDR3: TGTGCCAGCAGTTTGCTAGCCCGGGACAGGGAGATCACAGATACGCAGTATTTT. It specifies CASSLLARDREITDTQYF.

V and J are TRBV6-5 and TRBJ1-6; the D gene is possibly TRBD1 (5 bases). Trimming took 0 bases from V and 5 from J, leaving 11 bases between them. CDR1 and CDR2 (germline): MNHEY, SVGAGI. The CDR3 is made up of 16 amino acids. This CDR3 reads CASSYSTELDNSPLHF. The CDR3 coding sequence is TGTGCCAGCAGTTACTCGACAGAATTGGATAATTCACCCCTCCACTTT.

This clonotype has at least ten counts. The chain joins TRBV27 to TRBJ1-5; unclear D gene. This CDR3 has 15 residues. From germline, CDR1 is MNHEY and CDR2 SMNVEV (reference sequence). The V and J ends lost 5 bases and 5 bases respectively, with 16 bases between them. CDR3 sequence: CASSPFRGVHQPQHF. DNA of the CDR3: TGTGCCAGCAGTCCCTTTCGCGGTGTCCATCAGCCCCAGCATTTT.

This chain links TRBV20-1 with TRBJ2-3; TRBD1 matches 9 bases. Trimming cost V 6 bases and J 2 bases; bases outside gene matches: 9. CDR3 size: 15 residues. In germline, CDR1 is DFQATT, CDR2 SNEGSKA (reference sequence). CDR3 amino acids: CSAAGTGTNTDTQYF. In DNA, the CDR3 is TGCAGTGCGGCCGGGACAGGGACGAACACAGATACGCAGTATTTT.

The CDR3 reads CASRTVDRARGSDIHEQYV. The DNA of the CDR3 is TGTGCCAGCAGGACGGTAGACAGGGCCCGCGGGAGTGATATCCACGAGCAGTACGTC. This chain uses TRBV10-1 with TRBJ2-7; D is possibly TRBD1 or TRBD2 (7 bases each). The CDR3 extends over 19 amino acids. The germline V gene encodes CDR1 WNHNN and CDR2 SYGVQD (reference sequence).

The chain links TRBV6-1 to TRBJ1-5; D gene unclear. Trimming took 2 bases from V and 6 from J, leaving 8 bases between them. Germline CDR1 reads MNHNS; CDR2 reads SASEGT. This CDR3 is built from 13 residues. Written as DNA, the CDR3 is TGTGCCAGCAGTGAACGGGTGAGTCAGCCCCAGCATTTT. Amino acids: CASSERVSQPQHF.

This clonotype showed up many times. This rearrangement joins TRBV24-1 to TRBJ2-5; TRBD1 is a possible D gene (5 bases). V was trimmed by 3 bases and J by 0 bases, leaving 10 bases between them. The CDR3 has 15 amino acids. CDR1 KGHDR and CDR2 SFDVKD come from the germline V gene. CDR3 sequence reads: CATSDETEYQETQYF. In nucleotides, the CDR3 is TGTGCCACCAGTGATGAGACAGAGTACCAAGAGACCCAGTACTTC.

The sample holds many counts of this clonotype. V and J are TRBV27 and TRBJ2-1; D gene uncertain. This CDR3 contains 14 residues. The germline gives CDR1 MNHEY, CDR2 SMNVEV (reference sequence). Trimming took off 2 bases at V and 5 bases at J, with 10 bases between the two ends. The DNA for the CDR3 is TGTGCCAGCAGTTTACTGGCCCGGCACAATGAGCAGTTCTTC. Its translation: CASSLLARHNEQFF.

This clonotype was found many times. The chain couples TRBV6-1 to TRBJ1-2, with 8 bases identical to TRBD1. The V gene end was trimmed by 6 bases and the J gene end by 4 bases; junction bases not matched to a gene: 16. This CDR3 contains 17 residues. Germline values: CDR1 MNHNS, CDR2 SASEGT. For the CDR3, the DNA is TGTGCCAGCAGGTTCCCGACGGACAGGGAGGGCCTCTATGGCTACACCTTC. It encodes CASRFPTDREGLYGYTF.

This clonotype was observed at least ten times. In nucleotides, the CDR3 is TGTGCCAGCAGCCCGACAGGGTATTCGGAAAAACTGTTTTTT. Translation gives CASSPTGYSEKLFF. The V and J genes are TRBV12-3 or TRBV12-4 and TRBJ1-4; TRBD1 agrees at 7 bases. This CDR3 contains 14 residues. J gave up 8 bases and V 6 bases, and 9 bases lay outside the gene matches.